This TCR beta chain was retrieved from a study of cytomegalovirus exposure and HLA in healthy donors. 13 Jbeta primers and 60 Vbeta primers were used for the PCR. Measured with immunoSEQ multiplex PCR; TCRdb has only the in-frame clones, and not every one. Of roughly 100,000 clones in the sample, about 69% were seen once. The study sampled nominally healthy donors, though unrecorded immune exposures were likely. V lost 1 base and J lost 4; bases outside the gene matches: 9. In germline, CDR1 is SNHLY, CDR2 FYNNEI. CDR3 length: 16 amino acids. The TCR originated in a woman aged 18 to 35 in good health and CMV-seropositive. The sample consisted of PBMCs. The chain combines TRBV2 with TRBJ1-1, with 7 bases aligning to TRBD1. As DNA, the CDR3 is TGTGCCAGCAGTGAAGGTTTAGACAGGGTGGGCACTGAAGCTTTCTTT. It yields the protein CASSEGLDRVGTEAFF. The entire variable domain, with the rest obtained from reference TRBV2 and TRBJ1-1, is as follows: EPEVTQTPSHQVTQMGQEVILRCVPISNHLYFYWYRQILGQKVEFLVSFYNNEISEKSEIFDDQFSVERPDGSNFTLKIRSTKLEDSAMYFCASSEGLDRVGTEAFFGQGTRLTVV.